This is a list of T cell receptor beta chains from one sample in a study of CD8 T cells in Susac syndrome. TCRdb redid the calling of the immunoSEQ multiplex PCR reads with MiXCR, one entry per CDR3 protein. Of just over 300,000 distinct CDR3 sequences in the sample, 92% were seen once. Source material: CD4+ T cells from PBMCs. The receptors were sampled from a human donor with multiple sclerosis. Each CDR3 is given with its conserved first and last residue. D genes are given only for firm matches. Clone size appears in some rows only: once, few, many, or a class for an expanded clone.

D gene: TRBD2; J gene: TRBJ2-1; clone size: -; V gene: TRBV10-3; CDR3 DNA: TGTGCCATCGCAATTAGCGGGAGCTCCTACAATGAGCAGTTCTTC; CDR3 protein: CAIAISGSSYNEQFF
D gene: -; J gene: TRBJ2-1; clone size: -; V gene: TRBV24-1; CDR3 DNA: TGTGCCACCAGTGATTCTTCCGGCCCCTACAATGAGCAGTTCTTC; CDR3 protein: CATSDSSGPYNEQFF
D gene: -; J gene: TRBJ2-5; clone size: -; V gene: TRBV7-3; CDR3 DNA: TGTGCCAGCAGCTTAATGGGGGCGGAACAAGAGACCCAGTACTTC; CDR3 protein: CASSLMGAEQETQYF
D gene: TRBD2; J gene: TRBJ2-1; clone size: -; V gene: TRBV19; CDR3 DNA: TGTGCCAGTAGACGGCGGGAGGGCGGCAATGAGCAGTTCTTC; CDR3 protein: CASRRREGGNEQFF
D gene: TRBD2; J gene: TRBJ2-1; clone size: -; V gene: TRBV7-2; CDR3 DNA: TGTGCCAGCAGCTTAGATAGCGGGAACTACAATGAGCAGTTCTTC; CDR3 protein: CASSLDSGNYNEQFF
D gene: -; J gene: TRBJ2-7; clone size: -; V gene: TRBV19; CDR3 DNA: TGTGCCAGTAGCGAAGACAAGGTGTCCTACGAGCAGTACTTC; CDR3 protein: CASSEDKVSYEQYF
D gene: -; J gene: TRBJ2-7; clone size: -; V gene: TRBV7-6; CDR3 DNA: TGTGCCAGCAGCTTAGTCTACTCCGCCTACGAGCAGTACTTC; CDR3 protein: CASSLVYSAYEQYF
D gene: -; J gene: TRBJ2-1; clone size: -; V gene: TRBV6-1; CDR3 DNA: TGTGCCAGCATGGCGGGACAGTACAATGAGCAGTTCTTC; CDR3 protein: CASMAGQYNEQFF
D gene: -; J gene: TRBJ1-5; clone size: -; V gene: TRBV12-3/TRBV12-4; CDR3 DNA: TGTGCCAGCAGTTTGAAAGGGCGTCAGCCCCAGCATTTT; CDR3 protein: CASSLKGRQPQHF
D gene: TRBD2; J gene: TRBJ2-3; clone size: -; V gene: TRBV5-1; CDR3 DNA: TGCGCCAGCAGCTTGGGACTAGCGGGAATCACAGATGCGCAGTATTTT; CDR3 protein: CASSLGLAGITDAQYF
D gene: TRBD1; J gene: TRBJ1-2; clone size: -; V gene: TRBV29-1; CDR3 DNA: TGCAGCTTTTCGACAGGGGATGGTGGCTACACCTTC; CDR3 protein: CSFSTGDGGYTF
D gene: -; J gene: TRBJ2-7; clone size: -; V gene: TRBV30; CDR3 DNA: TGTGCCTGGAGAGGGAGCTCCGAGCAGTACTTC; CDR3 protein: CAWRGSSEQYF
D gene: TRBD1; J gene: TRBJ2-6; clone size: -; V gene: TRBV5-1; CDR3 DNA: TGCGCCAGCAGCTCGGGACAGGGACCAAGGGCCAACGTCCTGACTTTC; CDR3 protein: CASSSGQGPRANVLTF
D gene: -; J gene: TRBJ2-1; clone size: -; V gene: TRBV19; CDR3 DNA: TGTGCCAGTAGTGCCACTGCGGGCCGCCCTCGGAATGAGCAGTTCTTC; CDR3 protein: CASSATAGRPRNEQFF
D gene: -; J gene: TRBJ1-5; clone size: -; V gene: TRBV20-1; CDR3 DNA: TGCAGTGCTGGCAAGATCCTCACAGGGATCGGACAGCCCCAGCATTTT; CDR3 protein: CSAGKILTGIGQPQHF
D gene: TRBD2; J gene: TRBJ2-1; clone size: once; V gene: TRBV2; CDR3 DNA: TGTGCCAGCGTACCGTGGGGGACTAGCGGGAGTTCTGAGCAGTTCTTC; CDR3 protein: CASVPWGTSGSSEQFF
D gene: -; J gene: TRBJ1-6; clone size: -; V gene: TRBV6-4; CDR3 DNA: TGTGCCAGCAGTGAGGAGGGCACCTCACCCCTCCACTTT; CDR3 protein: CASSEEGTSPLHF
D gene: -; J gene: TRBJ1-6; clone size: -; V gene: TRBV3-1; CDR3 DNA: TGTGCCAGCAGCCGGGACATGAGTTCACCCCTCCACTTT; CDR3 protein: CASSRDMSSPLHF
D gene: -; J gene: TRBJ2-1; clone size: -; V gene: TRBV5-4; CDR3 DNA: TGTGCCAGCAACTTCCGGGTGGGGGGCGGAGGTGGGGATGAGCAGTTCTTC; CDR3 protein: CASNFRVGGGGGDEQFF
D gene: TRBD2; J gene: TRBJ2-5; clone size: -; V gene: TRBV5-4; CDR3 DNA: TGTGCCAGCAGCTTGTCCCGGACTAGCGGGACTGCCCAAGAGACCCAGTACTTC; CDR3 protein: CASSLSRTSGTAQETQYF
D gene: -; J gene: TRBJ1-1; clone size: -; V gene: TRBV12-3/TRBV12-4; CDR3 DNA: TGTGCCAGCAGTTTAAGGGTGCGGAACACTGAAGCTTTCTTT; CDR3 protein: CASSLRVRNTEAFF
D gene: -; J gene: TRBJ1-6; clone size: -; V gene: TRBV10-3; CDR3 DNA: TGTGTCATCAGTGAGTCCGGGGGGCGGAATAGTTCACCCCTCCACTTT; CDR3 protein: CVISESGGRNSSPLHF
D gene: -; J gene: TRBJ1-2; clone size: once; V gene: TRBV5-1; CDR3 DNA: TGCGCCAGCAGCTTGGTGTCAGGGTTACTCCTCCTCGATGGCTACACCTTC; CDR3 protein: CASSLVSGLLLLDGYTF
D gene: -; J gene: TRBJ2-1; clone size: -; V gene: TRBV5-4; CDR3 DNA: TGTGCCAGCAGCCTATTAACCCCCAATGAGCAGTTCTTC; CDR3 protein: CASSLLTPNEQFF
D gene: TRBD2; J gene: TRBJ2-1; clone size: -; V gene: TRBV7-2; CDR3 DNA: TGTGCCAGCAGTCCCCCAGGGCGGGAGCCCCACGATGAGCAGTTCTTC; CDR3 protein: CASSPPGREPHDEQFF
D gene: -; J gene: TRBJ1-4; clone size: once; V gene: TRBV18; CDR3 DNA: TGTGCCAGCTCACCTCCCCCCCGAGGGATTGCAACTAATGAAAAACTGTTTTTT; CDR3 protein: CASSPPPRGIATNEKLFF
D gene: -; J gene: TRBJ1-1; clone size: -; V gene: TRBV6-1; CDR3 DNA: TGTGCCAGCAGTGAAACCCCTAATACGAACACTGAAGCTTTCTTT; CDR3 protein: CASSETPNTNTEAFF
D gene: -; J gene: TRBJ2-2; clone size: -; V gene: TRBV24-1; CDR3 DNA: TGTGCCACCAAAGACGTCCAGGGCGGCACCGGGGAGCTGTTTTTT; CDR3 protein: CATKDVQGGTGELFF
D gene: -; J gene: TRBJ2-3; clone size: -; V gene: TRBV19; CDR3 DNA: TGTGCCAGTCATCCAGGGGCCTACACAGATACGCAGTATTTT; CDR3 protein: CASHPGAYTDTQYF
D gene: -; J gene: TRBJ2-7; clone size: -; V gene: TRBV6-1; CDR3 DNA: TGTGCCAGCAGTGAAGAGCGGAGGGACTACGAGCAGTACTTC; CDR3 protein: CASSEERRDYEQYF
D gene: TRBD1; J gene: TRBJ1-1; clone size: -; V gene: TRBV12-3/TRBV12-4; CDR3 DNA: TGTGCCAGCAGTTTACAGGGGGCGAACACTGAAGCTTTCTTT; CDR3 protein: CASSLQGANTEAFF
D gene: -; J gene: TRBJ1-2; clone size: -; V gene: TRBV7-9; CDR3 DNA: TGTGCCAGCAGCTTTAGTACAGTGGACTATGGCTACACCTTC; CDR3 protein: CASSFSTVDYGYTF
D gene: -; J gene: TRBJ2-5; clone size: once; V gene: TRBV10-2; CDR3 DNA: TGCGCCAGCAGGGCCGGGGGGCTAGGAGAGACCCAGTACTTC; CDR3 protein: CASRAGGLGETQYF
D gene: -; J gene: TRBJ2-4; clone size: -; V gene: TRBV29-1; CDR3 DNA: TGCAGCGTTGTAGAGGGACAAACAAACATTCAGTACTTC; CDR3 protein: CSVVEGQTNIQYF
D gene: -; J gene: TRBJ2-7; clone size: -; V gene: TRBV5-1; CDR3 DNA: TGCGCCAGCAGGAGGGAGGTAAACTACGAGCAGTACTTC; CDR3 protein: CASRREVNYEQYF
D gene: -; J gene: TRBJ2-5; clone size: -; V gene: TRBV7-6; CDR3 DNA: TGTGCCAGCAGCTTAATGGGGTCATGGGAGACCCAGTACTTC; CDR3 protein: CASSLMGSWETQYF
D gene: -; J gene: TRBJ2-2; clone size: -; V gene: TRBV18; CDR3 DNA: TGTGCCAGCTCACCTGACAGACTGAACACCGGGGAGCTGTTTTTT; CDR3 protein: CASSPDRLNTGELFF
D gene: TRBD1; J gene: TRBJ1-2; clone size: -; V gene: TRBV10-3; CDR3 DNA: TGTGCCAGTAGAGAACCGGGACAGGGGTATGGCTACACCTTC; CDR3 protein: CASREPGQGYGYTF
D gene: TRBD2; J gene: TRBJ2-1; clone size: -; V gene: TRBV7-2; CDR3 DNA: TGTGCCAGCAGACAAGGACTAGGATCCTACAATGAGCAGTTCTTC; CDR3 protein: CASRQGLGSYNEQFF
D gene: -; J gene: TRBJ2-7; clone size: -; V gene: TRBV4-3; CDR3 DNA: TGCGCCAGCAGCCAACTCACAGGATACGAGCAGTACTTC; CDR3 protein: CASSQLTGYEQYF
D gene: -; J gene: TRBJ2-7; clone size: -; V gene: TRBV5-1; CDR3 DNA: TGCGCCAGCAGCTTGGGTCTGGGAACCTACGAGCAGTACTTC; CDR3 protein: CASSLGLGTYEQYF
D gene: -; J gene: TRBJ1-1; clone size: -; V gene: TRBV14; CDR3 DNA: TGTGCCAGCAGTTTCCAGCGGATAAACACTGAAGCTTTCTTT; CDR3 protein: CASSFQRINTEAFF
D gene: -; J gene: TRBJ2-1; clone size: -; V gene: TRBV7-8; CDR3 DNA: TGTGCCAGCAGCTCCTGGGGCAAGGAGCAGTTCTTC; CDR3 protein: CASSSWGKEQFF
D gene: TRBD2; J gene: TRBJ2-7; clone size: -; V gene: TRBV5-1; CDR3 DNA: TGCGCCAGCAGCTCAAGACGGGCTAGCGGGAGGCTGGCCGAGCAGTACTTC; CDR3 protein: CASSSRRASGRLAEQYF
D gene: -; J gene: TRBJ2-7; clone size: -; V gene: TRBV27; CDR3 DNA: TGTGCCAGCAGTCCCACAGGGCTCCCAACGGGGGAGCAGTACTTC; CDR3 protein: CASSPTGLPTGEQYF
D gene: TRBD2; J gene: TRBJ2-3; clone size: -; V gene: TRBV20-1; CDR3 DNA: TGCAGTGCCCTCAGACTAGCGGGGAGCGCGGATACGCAGTATTTT; CDR3 protein: CSALRLAGSADTQYF
D gene: -; J gene: TRBJ1-1; clone size: -; V gene: TRBV14; CDR3 DNA: TGTGCCAGCAGCCAGAATAGGGGAGGCACTGAAGCTTTCTTT; CDR3 protein: CASSQNRGGTEAFF